Included here is one T cell receptor (beta chain) sequence, with context. Losses at the gene ends were 6 bases for V and 2 bases for J; bases not matched to a gene: 0. The CDR3 sequence is 13 residues long. Germline V CDR1 and CDR2: LNHDA, SQIVND (reference sequence). TCRdb's copy holds only in-frame clones and misses some; the assay was immunoSEQ multiplex PCR. Of about 410,000 clones in the sample, roughly 90% were seen once. This sample is part of a study of blood T cell repertoires in COVID-19. Study context: Some COVID-19 samples were acute and others convalescent; all came from the United States, Italy and Spain.

One Seattle source followed patients from active infection through their disease course. The chain is built from TRBV19 and TRBJ1-4; 7 bases fit TRBD1. The receptor comes from a woman between 40 and 55 years old with COVID-19, enrolled during active disease. Sequencing was performed on peripheral blood. As DNA, the CDR3 is TGTGCCAGTAGGACAGGGACTAATGAAAAACTGTTTTTT. Amino acid sequence: CASRTGTNEKLFF. Full variable domain (missing parts from reference TRBV19 and TRBJ1-4): DGGITQSPKYLFRKEGQNVTLSCEQNLNHDAMYWYRQDPGQGLRLIYYSQIVNDFQKGDIAEGYSVSREKKESFPLTVTSAQKNPTAFYLCASRTGTNEKLFFGSGTQLSVL.